These 14 T cell receptor beta chains were sequenced from one sample in a study of robustness of blood B and T cell sequencing. TCR beta repertoires were quantified from mRNA rather than genomic DNA. The cDNA carried a universal priming site added by a 5' template-switch oligo. Every cDNA molecule received a random 12-nucleotide UMI from the template-switch oligo. TCRdb reprocessed the PCR reads with MiXCR, giving one entry per CDR3 protein. The profile shows 3,500 to 4,000 distinct CDR3 sequences, under 55% of them singletons. The source material was peripheral blood. Source of these receptors: a human donor in good health.

The gene calls are TRBV15 and TRBJ1-5; 8 positions agree with TRBD1. CDR1 is LNHNV, CDR2 YYDKDF, per germline (reference sequence). The CDR3 has 17 residues. V shed 3 bases, J shed 4 bases, and the junction held 11 bases outside the gene matches. The CDR3 DNA reads TGTGCCACCAGCAGGGGAAAGACAGGGGTGGGAAATCAGCCCCAGCATTTT. As protein: CATSRGKTGVGNQPQHF.

This sequence joins TRBV13 and TRBJ2-4, with D hard to call. The CDR3 is 16 amino acids. Looked up from germline, CDR1 is PRHDT and CDR2 is FYEKMQ (reference sequence). V gave up 6 bases and J gave up 0 bases, with 15 bases separating them. CDR3 sequence reads: CASRRLSRLAKNIQYF. CDR3 nucleotide sequence: TGTGCCAGCAGACGCCTCAGTCGTCTAGCCAAAAACATTCAGTACTTC.

The gene calls are TRBV11-2 and TRBJ2-1; D gene uncertain. Deletions cut 4 bases from V and 0 bases from J, with 7 bases between. The germline V gene has CDR1 SGHAT and CDR2 FQNNGV. This CDR3 comprises 14 residues. The CDR3 loop is CASSYQSSYNEQFF. In nucleotides, the CDR3 is TGTGCCAGCAGCTATCAGAGCTCCTACAATGAGCAGTTCTTC.

The gene calls are TRBV7-8 and TRBJ1-6; D uncertain. V lost 3 bases to trimming and J lost 1 base, with 13 bases between them. The CDR3 loop spans 17 amino acids. Per the germline V gene, CDR1 is SGHVS and CDR2 is FQNEAQ. The CDR3 loop is CASSFAKGGSYNSPLHF. The CDR3 nucleotides are TGTGCCAGCAGCTTCGCGAAGGGAGGATCCTATAATTCACCCCTCCACTTT.

This clonotype was seen only once. V gene TRBV7-9 combines with J gene TRBJ2-4; D unresolved. CDR1 is SEHNR, CDR2 FQNEAQ, per germline (reference sequence). Trimming took 0 bases from V and 10 from J, leaving 13 bases between them. This CDR3 is 14 amino acids long. In nucleotides, the CDR3 is TGTGCCAGCAGCTTAGCCCCGAGGCTGGGGATTCAGTACTTC. Translation gives CASSLAPRLGIQYF.

The chain is built from TRBV5-1 and TRBJ2-7; maybe TRBD1 (6 bases). Germline CDR1 is SGHRS and CDR2 is YFSETQ. Trimming removed 0 bases at V and 5 bases at J, with 15 bases between. This CDR3 region has 15 residues. CDR3 DNA: TGCGCCAGCAGCTTGGGTACAGGGCGTTACCACGAGCAGTACTTC. Protein: CASSLGTGRYHEQYF.

This chain joins TRBV29-1 and TRBJ1-1; D gene unclear. CDR1 and CDR2 (germline): SQVTM, ANQGSEA. V dropped 5 bases and J dropped 0 bases, with 7 bases sitting between them. This CDR3 has 12 amino acids. CDR3 amino acids: CSVRQMNTEAFF. The CDR3 DNA reads as TGCAGCGTTAGGCAGATGAACACTGAAGCTTTCTTT.

The chain uses TRBV13 and TRBJ1-2, with a weak D call TRBD1 (6 bases). Trimming left V 7 bases short and J 0 bases short, with 15 bases between. The CDR3 length is 15 residues. CDR1 and CDR2 (germline): PRHDT, FYEKMQ (reference sequence). The CDR3 nucleotides read TGTGCCAGCAAGACTTCGGGGGGCCCTAACTATGGCTACACCTTC. It yields the protein CASKTSGGPNYGYTF.

The chain joins TRBV5-6 to TRBJ2-2, with D perhaps TRBD1 (6 bases). Deletions cut 0 bases from V and 6 bases from J, with 9 bases between. In germline, CDR1 is SGHDT, CDR2 YYEEEE. The CDR3 loop spans 14 amino acids. The CDR3 loop is CASSLATGPGELFF. DNA of the CDR3: TGTGCCAGCAGCTTGGCCACAGGGCCCGGGGAGCTGTTTTTT.

The gene calls are TRBV7-8 and TRBJ1-1; no definite D call. CDR3 length: 16 residues. Germline values: CDR1 SGHVS, CDR2 FQNEAQ. The V end lost 0 bases, the J end lost 0 bases, and 11 bases lay between the germline ends. CDR3 sequence reads: CASSLAPAPMNTEAFF. The CDR3 DNA reads TGTGCCAGCAGCTTAGCGCCCGCACCCATGAACACTGAAGCTTTCTTT.

The chain combines TRBV30 with TRBJ1-1; D unclear. CDR3 length equals 12 residues. CDR1 is GTSNPN, CDR2 SVGIG, per germline (reference sequence). Trimming stripped 3 bases from V and 1 base from J, with 6 bases between. The CDR3 sequence is CAWSLGNTEAFF. CDR3 DNA: TGTGCCTGGAGCCTGGGGAACACTGAAGCTTTCTTT.

The chain employs TRBV7-6 and TRBJ1-1, with 8 positions matching TRBD1. Trimming cost V 7 bases and J 4 bases; bases outside gene matches: 20. The CDR3 contains 18 residues. Germline lookup yields CDR1 SGHVS and CDR2 FNYEAQ. The CDR3 DNA sequence: TGTGCCAGCACCCTTAGAGGGCAGGGGGCTTTCGGAGCCACTGAAGCTTTCTTT. This gives the protein CASTLRGQGAFGATEAFF.

This rearrangement joins TRBV11-3 to TRBJ2-1, with D possibly TRBD2 on 6 matching bases. V lost 0 bases, J lost 2 bases, and 8 bases lay in between. Germline V lookup: CDR1 SGHNT, CDR2 YENEEA. This CDR3 has 15 residues. This CDR3 is CASSLEGGTYNEQFF. The CDR3 DNA reads TGTGCCAGCAGCTTAGAGGGGGGAACCTACAATGAGCAGTTCTTC. The variable domain in full, with the rest retrieved from reference TRBV11-3 and TRBJ2-1, is EAGVVQSPRYKIIEKKQPVAFWCNPISGHNTLYWYLQNLGQGPELLIRYENEEAVDDSQLPKDRFSAERLKGVDSTLKIQPAELGDSAVYLCASSLEGGTYNEQFFGPGTRLTVL.

The table lists this clonotype with a count of one. The rearrangement uses TRBV7-9 and TRBJ1-1; D perhaps matches TRBD1 (6 bases). This CDR3 has 14 amino acids. With 5 bases removed from V and 1 base from J, the gap between germline ends came to 11 bases. Germline V CDR1 and CDR2: SEHNR, FQNEAQ (reference sequence). This chain's CDR3 is CASSREGQNTEAFF. The CDR3 region has the DNA TGTGCCAGCAGCCGTGAGGGACAGAACACTGAAGCTTTCTTT.